Listed here are 15 T cell receptor beta chains from one sample, sequenced in a study of OX40 agonist ivuxolimab in advanced cancers. The protocol was immunoSEQ multiplex PCR, while the TCRdb copy is restricted to in-frame clones and leaves out a portion. Of about 90,000 clones in the sample, about 90% were seen once. The sample was CD4+ or CD8+ T cells sorted from blood, taken in a trial of the OX40 agonist ivuxolimab. These receptor sequences come from an adult with an advanced solid tumor such as melanoma, head and neck, liver or kidney cancer.

The J gene is TRBJ1-2, the V gene TRBV30, with 9 bases that match TRBD1. The V gene end was trimmed by 1 base and the J gene end by 5 bases; junction bases not matched to a gene: 8. Germline CDR1 and CDR2: GTSNPN and SVGIG (reference sequence). The CDR3 has 15 residues. CDR3 sequence: CAWSAGQGSEYGYTF. CDR3 DNA sequence: TGTGCCTGGAGTGCGGGACAGGGTAGTGAGTATGGCTACACCTTC.

The chain uses TRBV2 and TRBJ1-1; TRBD1 aligns across 8 bases. The length of the CDR3 is 14 residues. Germline V gives CDR1 SNHLY, CDR2 FYNNEI. V shed 6 bases and J 5 bases; nucleotides not matched to a gene: 8. In nucleotides, the CDR3 is TGTGCCAGCAGGAGGACAGGGTCGGAAACTGAAGCTTTCTTT. Protein product: CASRRTGSETEAFF.

The chain uses TRBV23-1 and TRBJ1-2, with D hard to call. TRBV23-1 is sorted into the ORF group, with uncertain function. The V end was cut by 0 bases, the J end by 14 bases, with 34 bases between. CDR3 length equals 19 residues. DNA for the CDR3: TGCGCCAGCAGTCAATCTCCAACCCCCGCTGGCCTTGGACGGGGATCTCGGACCTTC. Protein product: CASSQSPTPAGLGRGSRTF.

The rearrangement links TRBV29-1 to TRBJ2-3, with D perhaps being TRBD1 or TRBD2 (6 bases each). The V gene lost 5 bases and the J gene lost 4 bases, with 16 bases spanning the gap. From germline, CDR1 is SQVTM and CDR2 ANQGSEA. This CDR3 is built from 14 residues. The CDR3 region is CSVYSWGAPDTQYF. CDR3 nucleotide sequence: TGCAGCGTTTATTCCTGGGGGGCCCCAGATACGCAGTATTTT.

V is TRBV11-3 and J is TRBJ2-5; 10 bases agree with TRBD2. V was clipped by 0 bases and J by 4 bases; unmatched bases: 5. This CDR3 spans 16 amino acids. The germline V gene has CDR1 SGHNT and CDR2 YENEEA. The DNA of the CDR3 is TGTGCCAGCAGCTTAGATCTAGCGGGAGAACGAGAGACCCAGTACTTC. This translates into CASSLDLAGERETQYF.

The chain links TRBV9 to TRBJ2-3, with TRBD1 identical over 7 bases. This CDR3 has 14 residues. Germline CDR1 and CDR2: SGDLS and YYNGEE. Losses at the gene ends were 1 base for V and 4 bases for J; bases not matched to a gene: 3. CDR3 in DNA: TGTGCCAGCAGCGTAAGGACAGGCGCAGATACGCAGTATTTT. It encodes CASSVRTGADTQYF.

This clone was counted once. The chain joins TRBV23-1 to TRBJ2-6; D unclear. TRBV23-1 falls under the ORF class, with uncertain function. The CDR3 runs to 14 residues. V was clipped by 4 bases and J by 11 bases, with 15 bases between them. In nucleotides, the CDR3 is TGCGCCAGCAGTCCACAGATCCCACTACACGTCCTGACTTTC. Amino acid sequence: CASSPQIPLHVLTF.

This clone has just one count. V and J are TRBV28 and TRBJ1-5; D might be TRBD1 (6 bases). Germline V gene sequence: CDR1 MDHEN, CDR2 SYDVKM. The ends were cut back, 1 base at V and 6 bases at J, with 13 bases in the middle. This CDR3 comprises 15 residues. Here the CDR3 reads CASSLSPRGGQPQHF. The CDR3 nucleotides are TGTGCCAGCAGTTTATCCCCCAGGGGCGGTCAGCCCCAGCATTTT.

As to this clone: This clone may be a read error of a much larger clone one base away. Different DNA sequences within this sample yield the same CDR3. The rearrangement joins TRBV7-9 to TRBJ1-5; 9 bases are shared with TRBD1. This CDR3 spans 14 amino acids. J gave up 5 bases and V 3 bases, and 2 bases lay outside the gene matches. Germline loops: CDR1 SEHNR, CDR2 FQNEAQ (reference sequence). CDR3 protein: CASSLGQGDQPQHF. The CDR3 DNA sequence: TGTGCCAGCAGCTTGGGACAGGGTGATCAGCCCCAGCATTTT.

The chain uses TRBV7-9 and TRBJ1-2, with 8 positions matching TRBD1. Per germline, CDR1 SEHNR and CDR2 FQNEAQ (reference sequence). This CDR3 has 17 amino acids. Losses at the gene ends were 0 bases for V and 4 bases for J; bases not matched to a gene: 10. CDR3 protein: CASSLAAGGVWAYGYTF. In DNA, the CDR3 is TGTGCCAGCAGCTTAGCGGCAGGGGGCGTTTGGGCCTATGGCTACACCTTC.

This chain connects TRBV7-2 to TRBJ2-2, with 10 bases lining up with TRBD2. The V and J ends lost 6 bases and 6 bases, in that order; junction bases with no gene match: 7. This CDR3 has 15 amino acids. From germline, CDR1 is SGHTA and CDR2 FQGNSA. CDR3 DNA sequence: TGTGCCAGCAGTCCCAGCGGGAGGGCCGCCGGGGAGCTGTTTTTT. This gives the protein CASSPSGRAAGELFF. Full variable domain (remainder filled in from reference TRBV7-2 and TRBJ2-2): GAGVSQSPSNKVTEKGKDVELRCDPISGHTALYWYRQSLGQGLEFLIYFQGNSAPDKSGLPSDRFSAERTGGSVSTLTIQRTQQEDSAVYLCASSPSGRAAGELFFGEGSRLTVL.

V gene TRBV5-6 combines with J gene TRBJ2-3; TRBD2 agrees at 13 bases. The CDR3 sequence is 18 residues long. The germline gives CDR1 SGHDT, CDR2 YYEEEE. J lost 5 bases, V lost 4 bases, and 13 bases had no gene match. The CDR3 loop reads CASSRDGLAGVSIDTQYF. CDR3 DNA sequence: TGTGCCAGCAGCAGGGATGGACTAGCGGGAGTCAGTATAGATACGCAGTATTTT. The complete variable domain, with remaining parts taken from reference TRBV5-6 and TRBJ2-3, reads DAGVTQSPTHLIKTRGQQVTLRCSPKSGHDTVSWYQQALGQGPQFIFQYYEEEERQRGNFPDRFSGHQFPNYSSELNVNALLLGDSALYLCASSRDGLAGVSIDTQYFGPGTRLTVL.

This rearrangement joins TRBV2 to TRBJ1-1; the D is unclear. V lost 2 bases, J lost 3 bases, and 7 bases lay in between. CDR3 size: 13 residues. CDR1 is SNHLY and CDR2 is FYNNEI in the germline V gene. CDR3 sequence: CASSERLDTEAFF. For the CDR3, the DNA is TGTGCCAGCAGTGAACGGTTGGACACTGAAGCTTTCTTT.

This chain uses TRBV6-5 with TRBJ1-3; 8 bases agree with TRBD1. The germline V gene encodes CDR1 MNHEY and CDR2 SVGAGI. Losses at the gene ends were 4 bases for V and 1 base for J; bases not matched to a gene: 3. This CDR3 comprises 15 residues. CDR3 sequence (DNA): TGTGCCAGCAGTTTGCGACAGGGGTCTGGAAACACCATATATTTT. It translates to CASSLRQGSGNTIYF.

For this clone: The CDR3 does not close with the conserved phenylalanine or tryptophan, likely indicating a read error. This chain joins TRBV2 and TRBJ1-2; 8 bases agree with TRBD1. The V segment lost 7 bases and the J segment 5 bases; nucleotides outside the gene matches: 6. Germline V gene lookup returns CDR1 SNHLY and CDR2 FYNNEI. This CDR3 is 13 amino acids long. In DNA form, the CDR3 reads TGTGCCAGCAATGGACAGGGAAGGTATGGCTACACCCTC. Encoded protein: CASNGQGRYGYTL.